This passage covers 19 T cell receptor beta chains from one sample sequenced in a study of T cells in localized non-small cell lung cancer. Libraries were prepared by immunoSEQ multiplex PCR; TCRdb keeps only in-frame clonotypes and omits some of them. The table records roughly 34,000 clones, around 87% of them present only once. The sequencing used peripheral blood mononuclear cells, collected before any cancer treatment. The receptors were gathered from a man between 40 and 75 years old with stage III lung adenocarcinoma.

V usage is TRBV15 and J usage is TRBJ2-3, with 10 bases matching TRBD2. Germline CDR1 is LNHNV and CDR2 is YYDKDF (reference sequence). The CDR3 spans 16 residues. Germline trimming cut 2 bases from V and 2 bases from J; bases unmatched to any gene: 4. The CDR3 DNA sequence: TGTGCCACCAGCAGAACCCTAGCGGGGGCCACAGATACGCAGTATTTT. Its translation: CATSRTLAGATDTQYF.

This rearrangement joins TRBV5-5 to TRBJ1-6; 7 bases match TRBD1. With V trimmed by 3 bases and J by 10 bases, 19 bases remained unmatched. This CDR3 comprises 18 residues. From germline, CDR1 is SGHKS and CDR2 YYEKEE (reference sequence). The CDR3 sequence: CASSSSTPRGRGESPLHF. Written as DNA, the CDR3 is TGTGCCAGCAGCTCATCCACCCCAAGGGGGCGAGGAGAATCACCCCTCCACTTT.

The V gene is TRBV6-5, the J gene TRBJ2-1; D gene uncertain. Germline V gives CDR1 MNHEY, CDR2 SVGAGI. The length of the CDR3 is 14 residues. V lost 2 bases to trimming and J lost 2 bases, with 7 bases between them. CDR3 DNA: TGTGCCAGCAGTTACGCCAGCCCCTACAATGAGCAGTTCTTC. Translation: CASSYASPYNEQFF.

J is TRBJ2-2 and V is TRBV19; D is perhaps TRBD2 (5 bases). CDR3 size: 14 residues. V was pared by 7 bases and J by 2 bases, with 11 bases between. CDR1 and CDR2 (germline): LNHDA, SQIVND (reference sequence). The CDR3 bases are TGTGCCAGTACCCCGGACTTTAACACCGGGGAGCTGTTTTTT. Translation: CASTPDFNTGELFF.

The J gene is TRBJ1-2, the V gene TRBV7-9; D not certain. This CDR3 region has 13 residues. Trimming removed 0 bases from V and 5 bases from J, with 7 bases in between. Germline V gives CDR1 SEHNR, CDR2 FQNEAQ (reference sequence). The CDR3 DNA reads as TGTGCCAGCAGCTTAGCTCCACTTTATGGCTACACCTTC. Translation: CASSLAPLYGYTF.

This chain connects TRBV19 to TRBJ2-1; D unresolved. The germline gives CDR1 LNHDA, CDR2 SQIVND (reference sequence). The CDR3 length is 16 residues. V gave up 6 bases and J gave up 0 bases, with 15 bases separating them. The CDR3 DNA reads as TGTGCCAGTAGATCAAAATCGGCGATCTCCTACAATGAGCAGTTCTTC. As protein: CASRSKSAISYNEQFF.

This clone was counted a single time. The rearrangement links TRBV11-2 to TRBJ1-3; tentatively, D is TRBD1 (6 bases). The length of the CDR3 is 17 residues. The V end lost 5 bases, the J end lost 0 bases, and 17 bases lay between the germline ends. Germline CDR1 SGHAT, CDR2 FQNNGV. Here the CDR3 reads CASSEQGAFTSGNTIYF. The DNA for the CDR3 is TGTGCCAGCAGCGAACAGGGTGCCTTCACCTCTGGAAACACCATATATTTT.

This clone was picked up one time. V gene TRBV6-6 combines with J gene TRBJ2-1, with a tentative D call TRBD1 (5 bases). Germline values: CDR1 MNHNY, CDR2 SVGAGI (reference sequence). Between the trimmed V and J ends, which lost 2 bases and 8 bases, there was a span of 16 bases. This CDR3 is 15 amino acids long. The CDR3 coding sequence is TGTGCCAGCAGTTACATCGGTGGGGCCGGGTATGAGCAGTTCTTC. Its protein product is CASSYIGGAGYEQFF.

DNA for the CDR3: TGTGCCTGGAAACCGGAGAGGTCAGGGAATTCACCCCTCCACTTT. Its translation: CAWKPERSGNSPLHF. The chain couples TRBV30 to TRBJ1-6; D possibly corresponds to TRBD1 (5 bases). The CDR3 is made up of 15 amino acids. Germline V lookup: CDR1 GTSNPN, CDR2 SVGIG (reference sequence). Trimming removed 4 bases from V and 7 bases from J, with 17 bases in between.

The V and J genes are TRBV5-4 and TRBJ2-1; 10 bases fit TRBD2. The CDR3 consists of 19 residues. The V gene end was trimmed by 1 base and the J gene end by 0 bases; junction bases not matched to a gene: 10. Germline V gives CDR1 SGHNT, CDR2 YYREEE (reference sequence). The CDR3 DNA reads TGTGCCAGCAGCTTGTCGCGGGGAGCGGGGGGGAGCTCCTACAATGAGCAGTTCTTC. It yields the protein CASSLSRGAGGSSYNEQFF.

The rearrangement links TRBV10-1 to TRBJ2-3; D might be TRBD2 (5 bases). The CDR3 is 17 residues long. V was shortened by 6 bases and J by 1 base, with 20 bases between the two germline ends. Germline V lookup: CDR1 WNHNN, CDR2 SYGVQD (reference sequence). CDR3 DNA: TGCGCCAGCAGACCCGCCGGACTGGGCCAGTGCACAGATACGCAGTATTTT. Translated: CASRPAGLGQCTDTQYF.

The chain joins TRBV6-1 to TRBJ2-7; 7 positions agree with TRBD2. The CDR3 consists of 14 residues. Per germline, CDR1 MNHNS and CDR2 SASEGT. V lost 5 bases and J lost 3; bases outside the gene matches: 7. The CDR3 DNA is TGTGCCAGCAGTCCTTTTGGGGGGGGCTACGAGCAGTACTTC. It specifies CASSPFGGGYEQYF.

The chain is built from TRBV11-3 and TRBJ2-7; 8 bases are a match to TRBD2. The germline gives CDR1 SGHNT, CDR2 YENEEA. With V trimmed by 8 bases and J by 1 base, 10 bases remained unmatched. The CDR3 runs 15 residues. CDR3 region: CASQREGELSYEQYF. CDR3 bases: TGTGCCAGCCAACGGGAGGGAGAGCTATCCTACGAGCAGTACTTC.

The chain uses TRBV19 and TRBJ2-1; 10 bases are shared with TRBD1. The CDR3 spans 18 residues. The V segment lost 1 base and the J segment 7 bases; nucleotides outside the gene matches: 13. The germline gives CDR1 LNHDA, CDR2 SQIVND (reference sequence). The CDR3, as DNA: TGTGCCAGTAGTATAGGCCACATCCGGGACAGGGGTCGGAATGAGCAGTTCTTC. Protein: CASSIGHIRDRGRNEQFF.

The chain uses TRBV13 and TRBJ2-1; 7 positions agree with TRBD2. V trimming: 2 bases; J trimming: 12 bases; junction bases outside the gene matches: 16. The CDR3 has 16 amino acids. Per the germline V gene, CDR1 is PRHDT and CDR2 is FYEKMQ (reference sequence). The CDR3 reads CASSLRLSGDYPWQFF. The DNA for the CDR3 is TGTGCCAGCAGCTTAAGGCTAAGCGGGGACTACCCTTGGCAGTTCTTC.

In its sample, this clone was seen a few times. V is TRBV25-1 and J is TRBJ2-3, with 7 bases fitting TRBD2. This CDR3 comprises 13 residues. Looked up from germline, CDR1 is MGHDK and CDR2 is SYGVNS. Trimming took 0 bases from V and 9 from J; bases not matched to a gene: 3. CDR3: CASSEYVGGTQYF. For the CDR3, the DNA is TGTGCCAGCAGTGAATATGTGGGAGGGACGCAGTATTTT.

The CDR3 spells CASSSHGDRGFNEQFF. In nucleotides, the CDR3 is TGTGCCAGCAGCTCACATGGGGACAGGGGGTTCAATGAGCAGTTCTTC. The rearrangement uses TRBV7-9 and TRBJ2-1, with 11 nucleotides matching TRBD1. Germline-derived CDR1 and CDR2 are SEHNR and FQNEAQ (reference sequence). V lost 4 bases to trimming and J lost 6 bases; unmatched junction nucleotides: 8. CDR3 size: 16 residues.

This chain uses TRBV6-4 with TRBJ1-1, with a weak D call TRBD1 (6 bases). Trimming took 1 base from V and 12 from J, leaving 18 bases between them. Germline V gene lookup returns CDR1 MRHNA and CDR2 SNTAGT. This CDR3 contains 14 residues. The CDR3 region is CASSDYPSQGLTFF. The CDR3 DNA sequence: TGTGCCAGCAGTGACTATCCTAGTCAGGGGTTAACTTTCTTT.

This sequence joins TRBV5-4 and TRBJ1-1; 8 bases align to TRBD1. Germline V gives CDR1 SGHNT, CDR2 YYREEE (reference sequence). Unmatched junction bases numbered 1, after V lost 2 bases and J lost 4 bases. This CDR3 has 13 amino acids. The CDR3 here is CASSFTGGTEAFF. DNA for the CDR3: TGTGCCAGCAGCTTCACAGGGGGCACTGAAGCTTTCTTT.